This T cell receptor (beta chain) is drawn from a study of blood T cell repertoires in COVID-19. CDR3 length: 11 amino acids. Trimming cost V 6 bases and J 12 bases; bases outside gene matches: 4. Assay: immunoSEQ multiplex PCR; the TCRdb copy retains only in-frame clones and omits some. The data hold over 85,000 clones, with about four fifths observed a single time. The specimen was peripheral blood. The rearrangement links TRBV23-1 to TRBJ1-5; TRBD1 agrees at 8 bases. TRBV23-1 belongs to the ORF category, with a function that is uncertain. This TCR came from a man between 40 and 49 years old with active or convalescent COVID-19. The CDR3 loop reads CASSPGQGQHF. The CDR3 bases are TGCGCCAGCAGCCCCGGACAGGGCCAGCATTTT.